The sequence of this TCR beta chain was determined in a study of blood T cell repertoires in COVID-19. The table came from immunoSEQ multiplex PCR; TCRdb's copy has only in-frame clones and leaves some out. The data hold approximately 240,000 clones, with more than 70% observed a single time. V lost 8 bases to trimming and J lost 4 bases, with 13 bases between them. The CDR3 totals 12 residues. This clonotype was obtained from a woman aged 40 to 49 who had recovered from COVID-19. The chain recombines TRBV5-3 with TRBJ2-7, with D perhaps matching TRBD1 (6 bases). TRBV5-3 is placed among ORFs of uncertain function. Material: peripheral blood. The CDR3 region is CASQDRPYEQYF. In nucleotides, the CDR3 is TGTGCCAGCCAGGACAGACCTTACGAGCAGTACTTC.